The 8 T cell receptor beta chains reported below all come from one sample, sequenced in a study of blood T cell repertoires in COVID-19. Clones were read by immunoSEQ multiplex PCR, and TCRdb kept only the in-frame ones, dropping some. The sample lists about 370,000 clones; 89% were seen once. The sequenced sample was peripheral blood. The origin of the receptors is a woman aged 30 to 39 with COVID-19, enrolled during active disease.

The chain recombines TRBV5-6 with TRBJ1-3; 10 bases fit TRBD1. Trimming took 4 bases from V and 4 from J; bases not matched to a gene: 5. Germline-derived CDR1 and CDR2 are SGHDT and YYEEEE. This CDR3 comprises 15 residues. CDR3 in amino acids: CASSRGTGAGNTIYF. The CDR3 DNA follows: TGTGCCAGCAGCAGGGGGACAGGGGCCGGAAACACCATATATTTT.

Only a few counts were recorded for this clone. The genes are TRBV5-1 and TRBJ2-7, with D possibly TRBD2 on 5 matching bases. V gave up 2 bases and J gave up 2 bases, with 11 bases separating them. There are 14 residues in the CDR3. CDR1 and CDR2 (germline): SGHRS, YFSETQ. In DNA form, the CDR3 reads TGCGCCAGCAGCTTAATCGACGGGACCTACGAGCAGTACTTC. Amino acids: CASSLIDGTYEQYF.

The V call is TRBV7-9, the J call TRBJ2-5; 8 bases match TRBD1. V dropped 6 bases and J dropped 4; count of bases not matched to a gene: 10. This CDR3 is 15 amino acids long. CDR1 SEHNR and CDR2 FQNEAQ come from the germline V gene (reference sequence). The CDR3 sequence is CASSRDRRTGETQYF. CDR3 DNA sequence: TGTGCCAGCAGTCGGGACAGGAGAACTGGAGAGACCCAGTACTTC.

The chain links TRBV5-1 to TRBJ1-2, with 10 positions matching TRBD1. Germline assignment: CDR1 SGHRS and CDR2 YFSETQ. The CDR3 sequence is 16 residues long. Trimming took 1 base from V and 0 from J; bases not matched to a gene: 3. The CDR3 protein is CASSLRTGGSNYGYTF. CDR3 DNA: TGCGCCAGCAGCTTGAGGACAGGGGGATCTAACTATGGCTACACCTTC.

The CDR3 is CASSPDRSPTNTGELFF. CDR3 nucleotides: TGCGCCAGCAGCCCCGACAGGTCCCCTACAAACACCGGGGAGCTGTTTTTT. The chain couples TRBV4-1 to TRBJ2-2; maybe TRBD1 (6 bases). The CDR3 extends over 17 amino acids. Germline CDR1 and CDR2: MGHRA and YSYEKL. V lost 4 bases and J lost 2, with 17 bases in between.

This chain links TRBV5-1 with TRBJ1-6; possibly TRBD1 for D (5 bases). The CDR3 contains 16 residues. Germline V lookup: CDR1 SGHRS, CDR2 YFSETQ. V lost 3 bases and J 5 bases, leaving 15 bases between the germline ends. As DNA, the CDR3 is TGCGCCAGCAGCTCGGGAGCCCGGGGGGATAATTCACCCCTCCACTTT. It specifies CASSSGARGDNSPLHF.

The chain's CDR3 is CASSRYGDLSRGQPQHF. The CDR3 nucleotides are TGTGCCAGTAGTAGGTACGGGGATCTCTCTCGCGGTCAGCCCCAGCATTTT. The J gene is TRBJ1-5, the V gene TRBV19, with unresolved D. Germline-derived CDR1 and CDR2 are LNHDA and SQIVND (reference sequence). The CDR3 runs to 17 residues. Trimming shortened V by 4 bases and J by 6 bases, and 22 bases separated the two germline ends. The entire variable domain, with the rest obtained from reference TRBV19 and TRBJ1-5, is as follows: DGGITQSPKYLFRKEGQNVTLSCEQNLNHDAMYWYRQDPGQGLRLIYYSQIVNDFQKGDIAEGYSVSREKKESFPLTVTSAQKNPTAFYLCASSRYGDLSRGQPQHFGDGTRLSIL.

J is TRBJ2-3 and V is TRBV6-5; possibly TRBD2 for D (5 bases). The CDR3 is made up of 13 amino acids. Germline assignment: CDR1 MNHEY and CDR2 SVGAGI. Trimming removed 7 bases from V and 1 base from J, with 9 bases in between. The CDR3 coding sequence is TGTGCCAGCAAGGACGGGGGCACAGATACGCAGTATTTT. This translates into CASKDGGTDTQYF.